This TCR beta chain was recorded in a study of cytomegalovirus exposure and HLA in healthy donors. Findings of the study overall: A later analysis, which compared TCR beta chains of equal frequency, found the HLA-associated ones more clonally expanded.

For this clone: What it binds is not known.

The PCR had 60 Vbeta and 13 Jbeta primers. The assay was immunoSEQ multiplex PCR, and TCRdb's table has in-frame clones only and misses some. The table has some 87,000 clones, approximately 79% seen once; the top ten hold around 21%. Trimming cost V 1 base and J 6 bases; bases outside gene matches: 2. CDR3 length: 14 residues. Per the germline V gene, CDR1 is SGHNT and CDR2 is YYREEE (reference sequence). This sequence originates from a middle-aged woman in good health and CMV-seropositive. The sample was PBMCs. This chain joins TRBV5-4 and TRBJ1-1; TRBD1 agrees at 11 bases. DNA of the CDR3: TGTGCCAGCAGCTTGCCGGGACAGGGGGCTGAAGCTTTCTTT. This encodes CASSLPGQGAEAFF.